The rows below give T cell receptor beta chains drawn from one sample of a study of blood T cell repertoires in COVID-19. Assay: immunoSEQ multiplex PCR; the TCRdb copy retains only in-frame clones and omits some. This table has 85,000 to 100,000 clones, around nine tenths appearing once. The sample was peripheral blood. These receptors were obtained from a man aged 55 to 70 with acute or convalescent COVID-19. Each CDR3 is given with its conserved first and last residue. A D gene is named only where the DNA matches it firmly. Clone size is not always given. Where it is, it says once, few, many or a class for expanded clones.

V	J	size	D	DNA	CDR3
TRBV11-3	TRBJ2-3	-	-	TGTGCCAGCAGCTCCTCTGGAGACTTTAGCACAGATACGCAGTATTTT	CASSSSGDFSTDTQYF
TRBV19	TRBJ1-5	-	TRBD1	TGTGCCAGTAGTACCCAGACAGGGATCAATCAGCCCCAGCATTTT	CASSTQTGINQPQHF
TRBV15	TRBJ1-2	-	-	TGTGCCACCAGCAGAGATGCTGATACGGGGAACTATGGCTACACCTTC	CATSRDADTGNYGYTF
TRBV6-5	TRBJ1-3	-	TRBD1	TGTGCCACCAGACAGGGGAGCTCTGGAAACACCATATATTTT	CATRQGSSGNTIYF
TRBV25-1	TRBJ1-6	-	-	TGTGCCAGCAGTCCCCTCTATAATTCACCCCTCCACTTT	CASSPLYNSPLHF
TRBV18	TRBJ1-4	-	TRBD1	TGTGCCAGCTCTCAACCGGGACAGGGGGCGCGTAGTGAAAAACTGTTTTTT	CASSQPGQGARSEKLFF
TRBV6-5	TRBJ1-6	-	TRBD1	TGTGCCAGCCTGATTGGGACAGCTAGTAATACACCCCTCCACTTT	CASLIGTASNTPLHF
TRBV5-1	TRBJ2-1	-	-	TGCGCCAGCAGTCCTGACGGGGGCTACAATGAGCAGTTCTTC	CASSPDGGYNEQFF
TRBV28	TRBJ1-6	-	-	TGTGCCAGCAGACCCGTGCTGCAGAGAGGGAATTCACCCCTCCACTTT	CASRPVLQRGNSPLHF
TRBV6-5	TRBJ2-3	-	-	TGTGCCAGCAGTTTTACAGGTTTTTCTAGCACAGATACGCAGTATTTT	CASSFTGFSSTDTQYF
TRBV6-6	TRBJ1-2	-	TRBD1	TGTGCCAGCAGTTACTCGAGGGACAGGGACGGCGGCTACACCTTC	CASSYSRDRDGGYTF
TRBV4-1	TRBJ1-2	-	-	TGCGCCAGCAGCCAGCCGACAGGTTTATTCAGCGGCTACACCTTC	CASSQPTGLFSGYTF
TRBV3-1/TRBV3-2	TRBJ2-5	-	-	TGTGCCAGCAGCCTCCAACAGGGCTCGCGGGAGACCCAGTACTTC	CASSLQQGSRETQYF
TRBV3-1/TRBV3-2	TRBJ2-3	-	TRBD2	TGTGCCAGCAGCCAACTAGCGGGGGGGCGCACAGATACGCAGTATTTT	CASSQLAGGRTDTQYF
TRBV2	TRBJ1-5	-	-	TGTGCCAGCAGCCTTGAGTATAGCAATCAGCCCCAGCATTTT	CASSLEYSNQPQHF
TRBV6-5	TRBJ2-1	-	TRBD1	TGTGCCAGCAGTCCGGGACAGGGGGCGAATGAGCAGTTCTTC	CASSPGQGANEQFF
TRBV12-3/TRBV12-4	TRBJ1-2	-	TRBD1	TGTGCCAGCAGTTTCGGACAGGGGGGCTACACCTTC	CASSFGQGGYTF
TRBV7-6	TRBJ1-5	-	-	TGTGCCAGCAGCTTAGATGGGGCAGGCCTTAGCAATCAGCCCCAGCATTTT	CASSLDGAGLSNQPQHF
TRBV3-1/TRBV3-2	TRBJ1-2	-	-	TGTGCCAGCAGCCAAGATAGAATGCGGAATGGCTACACCTTC	CASSQDRMRNGYTF
TRBV7-9	TRBJ1-1	-	TRBD1	TGTGCCAGCAGTTGGGACAGGGGGGACACTGAAGCTTTCTTT	CASSWDRGDTEAFF
TRBV11-2	TRBJ1-5	-	TRBD1	TGTGCCAGCAGCTTAGTAGCGGGGACAGGGGCTCAGCCCCAGCATTTT	CASSLVAGTGAQPQHF
TRBV11-2	TRBJ2-3	-	TRBD2	TGTGCCAGCAGCTTTAGGGCTAGCGGGGGGTACACAGATACGCAGTATTTT	CASSFRASGGYTDTQYF
TRBV2	TRBJ1-5	-	-	TGTGCCAGCAGTGGTACAGATCAGCCCCAGCATTTT	CASSGTDQPQHF
TRBV7-9	TRBJ1-4	-	-	TGTGCCAGCAGCTTAGGGGCGGGGGATGAAAAACTGTTTTTT	CASSLGAGDEKLFF
TRBV29-1	TRBJ1-2	-	-	TGCAGCGTTGAGGAGGGAGCGGGCTATGGCTACACCTTC	CSVEEGAGYGYTF
TRBV18	TRBJ1-2	-	TRBD1	TGTGCCAGCTCAACGGGACAGGCCGCCTATGGCTACACCTTC	CASSTGQAAYGYTF
TRBV7-8	TRBJ1-1	-	-	TGTGCCAGCAGCCCGGAAGAGGAGGTAAGCACTGAAGCTTTCTTT	CASSPEEEVSTEAFF
TRBV15	TRBJ1-3	-	-	TGTGCCACTACCGGTCTACCTCGTAGCTCTGGAAACACCATATATTTT	CATTGLPRSSGNTIYF
TRBV19	TRBJ1-2	-	-	TGTGCCAGTAGTCAGGGGCGCAACTATGGCTACACCTTC	CASSQGRNYGYTF
TRBV15	TRBJ2-1	-	-	TGTGCCACCAGCTCCCGGGGATATGAGCAGTTCTTC	CATSSRGYEQFF
TRBV30	TRBJ2-3	-	TRBD2	TGTGCCTGGACCCCGGGGACTAGCGGTCCCTTTCTGTATTTT	CAWTPGTSGPFLYF
TRBV6-6	TRBJ2-1	once	TRBD2	TGTGCCAGCAGCTTAAATAGCGGGGGGGCCGACAATGAGCAGTTCTTC	CASSLNSGGADNEQFF
TRBV12-3/TRBV12-4	TRBJ1-1	-	-	TGTGCCAGCAGTTTATCGGTTACTGAAGCTTTCTTT	CASSLSVTEAFF
TRBV2	TRBJ1-2	-	TRBD1	TGTGCCAGCACCGAAGACAGGGTCTATGGCTACACCTTC	CASTEDRVYGYTF
TRBV30	TRBJ1-2	-	TRBD1	TGTGCCTGGGACAGGGGATTCTATGGCTACACCTTC	CAWDRGFYGYTF
TRBV30	TRBJ1-5	-	TRBD1	TGTGCCTGGAGACAGGGGATGAGCAATCAGCCCCAGCATTTT	CAWRQGMSNQPQHF
TRBV5-5	TRBJ2-5	-	TRBD2	TGTGCCAGCAGCTTGTGGGCCCTAGCGGGAGTACAAGAGACCCAGTACTTC	CASSLWALAGVQETQYF
TRBV7-9	TRBJ2-1	few	TRBD2	TGTGCCAGCAGCTTAGCGCGGACTAGCGGGGGGTTCTATGAGCAGTTCTTC	CASSLARTSGGFYEQFF
TRBV6-5	TRBJ1-2	-	TRBD1	TGTGCCAGCAGTTCAGGACAGGCAGGAGAGATCGGCTACACCTTC	CASSSGQAGEIGYTF
TRBV6-2/TRBV6-3	TRBJ1-2	-	-	TGTGCCAGCAGCCCTTATCGAACGGGGGACGTAGGTGGCTACACCTTC	CASSPYRTGDVGGYTF
TRBV5-6	TRBJ2-3	-	TRBD1	TGTGCCAGCACCACCGGGACAGGGGTACCCTTTAGCACAGATACGCAGTATTTT	CASTTGTGVPFSTDTQYF
TRBV27	TRBJ1-5	-	-	TGTGCCAGCAGTGCGTCAATAGGGGGTCAGCCCCAGCATTTT	CASSASIGGQPQHF
TRBV10-3	TRBJ1-6	-	-	TGTGCCATCAGCGAATCCCCGGGGGGGGGCGGAATTAGGCGTAATTCACCCCTCCACTTT	CAISESPGGGGIRRNSPLHF
TRBV29-1	TRBJ1-1	-	-	TGCAGCGTTGAAGATCTGGCAGACTCGAACACTGAAGCTTTCTTT	CSVEDLADSNTEAFF
TRBV7-9	TRBJ2-6	-	-	TGTGCCAGTGCGGACTCCGGGGCCAACGTCCTGACTTTC	CASADSGANVLTF
TRBV5-1	TRBJ1-4	-	TRBD1	TGCGCCAGCAGCTTGAGGTTGGGACAGGGGTCTGAAAAACTGTTTTTT	CASSLRLGQGSEKLFF
TRBV25-1	TRBJ1-1	-	-	TGTGCCAGCAGTGAATTCTTTGAAGCTTTCTTT	CASSEFFEAFF
TRBV28	TRBJ1-5	-	TRBD1	TGTGCCAGCGGCCCCCCGGGACAGTATCAGCCCCAGCATTTT	CASGPPGQYQPQHF
TRBV13	TRBJ1-3	-	-	TGTGCCAGCAGCATTTACTCTGGAAACACCATATATTTT	CASSIYSGNTIYF
TRBV29-1	TRBJ2-6	-	TRBD1	TGCAGCGTTGAATACAGGGGGCGGTCTGGGGCCAACGTCCTGACTTTC	CSVEYRGRSGANVLTF
TRBV11-2	TRBJ1-6	-	TRBD1	TGTGCCAGCAGCCCGACCGGGACAGGGATTAATTCACCCCTCCACTTT	CASSPTGTGINSPLHF
TRBV28	TRBJ1-5	once	-	TGTGCCAGCAGGGCTAGCAATCAGCCCCAGCATTTT	CASRASNQPQHF